The sequence of this TCR beta chain was determined in a study of tissue T cells after allogeneic stem cell transplantation. Remarks on this clone: The antigen remains undetermined.

With V trimmed by 3 bases and J by 3 bases, 6 bases remained unmatched. The germline gives CDR1 WNHNN, CDR2 SYGVQD (reference sequence). This CDR3 contains 15 residues. General observations from the study: Across patients, clones rarely overlapped, yet motif clusters were shared tissue-specifically. Alloreactivity or antigen specificity of tissue TCRs was not determined; some clones might be host cells. Sampling depth was limited, and the cohort was small and clinically varied.

Sequencing of TCRbeta CDR3 at survey depth gave sequences and template counts. Clones were sequenced by immunoSEQ multiplex PCR, and TCRdb holds only the in-frame ones, with some missing. The table records some 6,000 clones, approximately 60% of them present only once. This rearrangement joins TRBV10-1 to TRBJ2-7, with 9 bases fitting TRBD1. Sequences were derived from tissue from the jejunum, sampled at autopsy. The TCR comes from an older male donor with lung cancer. The CDR3 is CASSDPRTGDYEQYF. For the CDR3, the DNA is TGCGCCAGCAGTGACCCCAGGACAGGGGACTACGAGCAGTACTTC.